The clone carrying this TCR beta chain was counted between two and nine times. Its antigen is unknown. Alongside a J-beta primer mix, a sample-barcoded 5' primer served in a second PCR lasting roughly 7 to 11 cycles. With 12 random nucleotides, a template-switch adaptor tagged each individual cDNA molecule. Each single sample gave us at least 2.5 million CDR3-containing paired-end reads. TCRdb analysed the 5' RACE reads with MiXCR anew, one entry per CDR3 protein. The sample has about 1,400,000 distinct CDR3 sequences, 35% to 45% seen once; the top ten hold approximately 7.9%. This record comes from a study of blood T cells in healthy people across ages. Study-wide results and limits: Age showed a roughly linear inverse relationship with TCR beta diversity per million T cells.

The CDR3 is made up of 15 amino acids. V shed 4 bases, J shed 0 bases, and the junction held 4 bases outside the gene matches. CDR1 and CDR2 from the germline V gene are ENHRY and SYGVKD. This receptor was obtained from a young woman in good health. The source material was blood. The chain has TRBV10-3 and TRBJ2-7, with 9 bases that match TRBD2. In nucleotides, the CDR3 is TGTGCCATCAGTGGGACTAGCGTGAGCTCCTACGAGCAGTACTTC. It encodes CAISGTSVSSYEQYF.